Listed here is a single TCR beta chain. The data belong to a study of blood T cell repertoires in COVID-19. For the study at large: Sources were T cells, B-cell-depleted T cells, or PBMCs; the material itself was cDNA or gDNA.

Profiled with immunoSEQ multiplex PCR; TCRdb holds only in-frame clones, not every one. The table has roughly 150,000 clones, 85% to 90% seen once. This CDR3 is 13 amino acids long. V shed 2 bases and J 7 bases; nucleotides not matched to a gene: 4. CDR1 and CDR2 (germline): SGHTA, FQGNSA. The sample consisted of peripheral blood. The source of this sequence is a woman aged 80 or over with COVID-19, enrolled during active disease. The chain couples TRBV7-2 to TRBJ2-7; 8 bases align to TRBD1. CDR3 nucleotides: TGTGCCAGCAGCTTACAGGGGGCGCGGGAGCAGTACTTC. Translated: CASSLQGAREQYF.